This T cell receptor (beta chain) is drawn from a study of Tregs in tolerant kidney transplant recipients. On the study more broadly: Mixed chimerism was transient after nonmyeloablative marrow transplants from related graft donors. General study findings and limits: For some patients, primers changed over time, blocking nucleotide-level comparison.

CD4+CD25+CD127- Tregs, CD4+CD25- non-Tregs, CD4 and CD8 cells were sorted. Assay used: immunoSEQ multiplex PCR; TCRdb lists only in-frame clones, some missing. The sample has 60,000 to 70,000 clones, 80% to 95% seen once; the top ten hold roughly 9.8%. Germline V gene sequence: CDR1 SGHVS, CDR2 FNYEAQ. The CDR3 spans 16 residues. J gave up 3 bases and V 5 bases, and 8 bases lay outside the gene matches. This clone appeared a single time. Antigen specificity is unknown. The chain joins TRBV7-6 to TRBJ2-3; 10 bases map to TRBD2. The sample here was CD8+ T cells from blood, taken before the transplant. The receptor was isolated from a human donor who received a combined kidney and bone marrow transplant. The CDR3 reads CASSEIAGGLTDTQYF. CDR3 in DNA: TGTGCCAGCAGCGAGATAGCGGGAGGTTTAACAGATACGCAGTATTTT.